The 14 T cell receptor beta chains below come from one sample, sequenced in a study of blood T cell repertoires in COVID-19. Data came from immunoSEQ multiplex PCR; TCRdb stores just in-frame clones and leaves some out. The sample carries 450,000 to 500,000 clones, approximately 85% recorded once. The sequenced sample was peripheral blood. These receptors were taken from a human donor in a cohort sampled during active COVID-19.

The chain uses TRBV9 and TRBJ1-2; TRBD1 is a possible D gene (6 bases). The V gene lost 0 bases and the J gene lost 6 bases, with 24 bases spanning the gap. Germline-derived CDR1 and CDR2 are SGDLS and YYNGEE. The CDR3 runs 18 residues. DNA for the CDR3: TGTGCCAGCAGCGTAGGACCCATCAGGGGCCCCAACTCTAATGGCTACACCTTC. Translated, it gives CASSVGPIRGPNSNGYTF.

The CDR3 is CASSSPQGVGSGNTIYF. For the CDR3, the DNA is TGTGCCAGCAGTTCGCCCCAGGGGGTAGGCTCTGGAAACACCATATATTTT. V and J are TRBV28 and TRBJ1-3; TRBD1 aligns across 7 bases. The J segment lost 0 bases and the V segment lost 4 bases, leaving 9 bases of the junction unmatched. The CDR3 extends over 17 amino acids. Germline values: CDR1 MDHEN, CDR2 SYDVKM.

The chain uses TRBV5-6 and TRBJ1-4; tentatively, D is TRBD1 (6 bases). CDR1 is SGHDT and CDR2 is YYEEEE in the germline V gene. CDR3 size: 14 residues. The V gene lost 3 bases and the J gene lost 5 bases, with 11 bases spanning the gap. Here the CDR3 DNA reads TGTGCCAGCAGCTCCAGGGGACTAAATGAAAAACTGTTTTTT. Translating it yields CASSSRGLNEKLFF.

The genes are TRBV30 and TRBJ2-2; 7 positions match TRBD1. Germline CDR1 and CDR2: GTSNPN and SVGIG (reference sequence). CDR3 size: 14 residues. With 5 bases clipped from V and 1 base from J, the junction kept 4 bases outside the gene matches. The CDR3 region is CAWVGTENTGELFF. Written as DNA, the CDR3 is TGTGCCTGGGTGGGGACAGAGAACACCGGGGAGCTGTTTTTT.

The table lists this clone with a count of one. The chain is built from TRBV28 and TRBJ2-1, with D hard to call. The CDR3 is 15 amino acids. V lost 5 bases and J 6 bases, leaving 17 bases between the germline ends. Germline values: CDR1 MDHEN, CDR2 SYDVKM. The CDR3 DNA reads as TGTGCCAGCAGTCTCCTTATTGAGCGCTTCAATGAGCAGTTCTTC. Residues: CASSLLIERFNEQFF.

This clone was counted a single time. In nucleotides, the CDR3 is TGTGCCAGTAATTCTCCCCGGTTCGACAGGGGCTACAATGAGCAGTTCTTC. Its protein is CASNSPRFDRGYNEQFF. The genes are TRBV19 and TRBJ2-1; 8 bases map to TRBD1. The CDR3 is 17 residues long. The germline CDR1 and CDR2 sequences are LNHDA and SQIVND (reference sequence). With 7 bases clipped from V and 3 bases from J, the junction kept 14 bases outside the gene matches. The entire variable domain, with the rest obtained from reference TRBV19 and TRBJ2-1, is as follows: DGGITQSPKYLFRKEGQNVTLSCEQNLNHDAMYWYRQDPGQGLRLIYYSQIVNDFQKGDIAEGYSVSREKKESFPLTVTSAQKNPTAFYLCASNSPRFDRGYNEQFFGPGTRLTVL.

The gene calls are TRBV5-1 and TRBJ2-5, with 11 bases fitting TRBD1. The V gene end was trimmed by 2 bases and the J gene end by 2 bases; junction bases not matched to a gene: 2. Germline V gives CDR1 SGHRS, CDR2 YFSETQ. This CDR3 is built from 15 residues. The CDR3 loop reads CASSLGQGAQETQYF. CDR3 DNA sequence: TGCGCCAGCAGCTTAGGACAGGGGGCACAAGAGACCCAGTACTTC.

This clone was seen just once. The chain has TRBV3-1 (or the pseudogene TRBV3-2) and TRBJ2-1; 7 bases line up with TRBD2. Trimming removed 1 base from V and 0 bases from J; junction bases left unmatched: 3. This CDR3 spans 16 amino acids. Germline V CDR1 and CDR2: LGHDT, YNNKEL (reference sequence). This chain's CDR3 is CASSQGLAASYNEQFF. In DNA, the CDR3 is TGTGCCAGCAGCCAAGGCCTAGCGGCCTCCTACAATGAGCAGTTCTTC.

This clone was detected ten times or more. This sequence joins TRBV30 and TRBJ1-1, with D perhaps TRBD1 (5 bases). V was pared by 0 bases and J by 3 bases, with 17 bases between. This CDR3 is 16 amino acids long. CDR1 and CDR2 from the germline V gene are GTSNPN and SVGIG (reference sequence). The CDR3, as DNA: TGTGCCTGGAGTGTACTCGGTCAGGGCAGAGACACTGAAGCTTTCTTT. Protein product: CAWSVLGQGRDTEAFF.

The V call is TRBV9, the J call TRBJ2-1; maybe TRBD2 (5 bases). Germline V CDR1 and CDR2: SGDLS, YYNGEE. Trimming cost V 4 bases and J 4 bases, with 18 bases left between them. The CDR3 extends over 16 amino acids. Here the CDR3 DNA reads TGTGCCAGCAGCTCTGCGGCTAGCCGATATTACAATGAGCAGTTCTTC. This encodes CASSSAASRYYNEQFF.

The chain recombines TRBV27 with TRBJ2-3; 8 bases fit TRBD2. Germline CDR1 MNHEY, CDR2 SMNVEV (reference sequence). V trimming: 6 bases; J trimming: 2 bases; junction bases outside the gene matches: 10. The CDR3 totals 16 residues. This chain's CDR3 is CASSLLAGWVTDTQYF. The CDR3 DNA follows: TGTGCCAGCAGCCTTTTAGCGGGGTGGGTCACAGATACGCAGTATTTT.

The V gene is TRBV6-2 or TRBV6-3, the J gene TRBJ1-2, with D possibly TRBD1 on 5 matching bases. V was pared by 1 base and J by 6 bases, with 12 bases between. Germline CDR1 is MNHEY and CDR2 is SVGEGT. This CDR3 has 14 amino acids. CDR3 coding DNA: TGTGCCAGCAGTTACTTTCAGGGTTCAGATGGCTACACCTTC. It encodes CASSYFQGSDGYTF.

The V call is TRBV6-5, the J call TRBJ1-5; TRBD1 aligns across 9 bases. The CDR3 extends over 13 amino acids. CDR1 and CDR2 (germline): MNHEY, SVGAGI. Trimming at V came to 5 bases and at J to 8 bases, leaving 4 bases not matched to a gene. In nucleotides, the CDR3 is TGTGCCAGCAGTAGGGACAGGGAAAAGCCCCAGCATTTT. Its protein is CASSRDREKPQHF.

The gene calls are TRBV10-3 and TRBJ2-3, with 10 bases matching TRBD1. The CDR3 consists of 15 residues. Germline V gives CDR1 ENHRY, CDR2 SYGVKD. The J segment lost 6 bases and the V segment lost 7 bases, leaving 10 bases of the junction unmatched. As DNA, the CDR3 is TGTGCCATCAAGCCGGGACAGGGGATTTTTGATACGCAGTATTTT. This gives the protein CAIKPGQGIFDTQYF.